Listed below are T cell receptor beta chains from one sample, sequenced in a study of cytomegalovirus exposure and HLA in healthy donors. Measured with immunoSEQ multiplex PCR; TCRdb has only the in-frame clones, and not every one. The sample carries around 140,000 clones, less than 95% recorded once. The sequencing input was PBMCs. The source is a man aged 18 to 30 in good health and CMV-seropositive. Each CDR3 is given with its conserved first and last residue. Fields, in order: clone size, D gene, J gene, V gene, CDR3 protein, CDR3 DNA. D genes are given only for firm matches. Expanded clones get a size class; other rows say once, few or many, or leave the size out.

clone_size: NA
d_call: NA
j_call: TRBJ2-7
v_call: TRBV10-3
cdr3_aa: CAIRSPLANSLEQYF
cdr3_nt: TGTGCCATCCGGAGTCCCCTAGCGAATAGCCTGGAGCAGTACTTC

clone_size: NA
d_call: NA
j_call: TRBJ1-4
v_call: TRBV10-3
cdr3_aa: CAISERRNNEKLFF
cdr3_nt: TGTGCCATCAGTGAAAGGCGGAACAATGAAAAACTGTTTTTT

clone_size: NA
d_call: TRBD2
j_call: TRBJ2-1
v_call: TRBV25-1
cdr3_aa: CASSASSGRPAYNEQFF
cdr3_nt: TGTGCCAGCAGTGCCTCTAGCGGGAGGCCTGCCTACAATGAGCAGTTCTTC

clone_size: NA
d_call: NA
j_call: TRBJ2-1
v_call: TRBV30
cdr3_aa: CAWSVLNNEQFF
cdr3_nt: TGTGCCTGGAGTGTACTAAACAATGAGCAGTTCTTC

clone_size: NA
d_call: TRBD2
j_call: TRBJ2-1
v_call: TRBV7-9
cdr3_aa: CASSLVGGGGVGGQFF
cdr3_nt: TGTGCCAGCAGCTTAGTCGGCGGGGGAGGAGTCGGAGGGCAGTTCTTC

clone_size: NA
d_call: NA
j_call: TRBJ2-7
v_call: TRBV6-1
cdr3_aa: CASSKPTGTYEQYF
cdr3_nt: TGTGCCAGCAGTAAACCGACGGGAACCTACGAGCAGTACTTC

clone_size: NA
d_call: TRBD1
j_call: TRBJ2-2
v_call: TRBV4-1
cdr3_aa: CASSQVTGAWNGELFF
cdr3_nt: TGCGCCAGCAGCCAAGTGACAGGGGCCTGGAACGGGGAGCTGTTTTTT

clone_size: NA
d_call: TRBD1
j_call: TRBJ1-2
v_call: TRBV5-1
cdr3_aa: CASSLDGQGGYTF
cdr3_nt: TGCGCCAGCAGCTTGGATGGACAGGGTGGCTACACCTTC

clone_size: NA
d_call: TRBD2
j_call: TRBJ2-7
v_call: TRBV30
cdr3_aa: CAWTLAGGYSYEQYF
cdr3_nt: TGTGCCTGGACCCTGGCGGGAGGGTACAGCTACGAGCAGTACTTC

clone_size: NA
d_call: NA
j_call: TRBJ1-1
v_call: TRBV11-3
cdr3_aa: CASSFSMNTEAFF
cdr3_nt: TGTGCCAGCAGCTTTAGCATGAACACTGAAGCTTTCTTT

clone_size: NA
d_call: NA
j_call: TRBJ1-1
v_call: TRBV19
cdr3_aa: CASSGDIEAFF
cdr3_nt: TGTGCCAGTAGTGGGGACATTGAAGCTTTCTTT

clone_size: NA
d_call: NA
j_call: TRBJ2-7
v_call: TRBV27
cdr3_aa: CASRPSGFTYEQYF
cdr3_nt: TGTGCCAGCAGGCCGTCAGGGTTTACCTACGAGCAGTACTTC

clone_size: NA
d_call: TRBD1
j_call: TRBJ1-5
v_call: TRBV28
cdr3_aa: CASSGRTGLGQPQHF
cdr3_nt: TGTGCCAGCAGCGGTCGGACAGGGCTTGGACAGCCCCAGCATTTT

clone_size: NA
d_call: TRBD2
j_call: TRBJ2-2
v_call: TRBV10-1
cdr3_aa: CATWTRMAGELFF
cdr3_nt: TGCGCCACCTGGACTAGAATGGCCGGGGAGCTGTTTTTT

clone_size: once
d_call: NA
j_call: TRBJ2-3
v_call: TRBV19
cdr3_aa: CASNAGLRTDTQYF
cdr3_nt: TGTGCCAGTAACGCCGGACTTCGCACAGATACGCAGTATTTT

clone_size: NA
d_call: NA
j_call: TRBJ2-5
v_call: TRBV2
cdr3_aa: CASSEWNAPGGRETQYF
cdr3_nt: TGTGCCAGCAGTGAGTGGAACGCCCCAGGAGGCAGAGAGACCCAGTACTTC

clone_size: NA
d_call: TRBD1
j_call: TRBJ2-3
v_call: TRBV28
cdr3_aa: CASSSPGQGADTQYF
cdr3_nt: TGTGCCAGCAGTTCTCCGGGACAGGGGGCAGATACGCAGTATTTT

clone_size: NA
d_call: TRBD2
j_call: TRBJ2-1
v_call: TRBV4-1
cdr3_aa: CASSLLPGGAGDYEQFF
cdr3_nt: TGCGCCAGCAGCCTACTTCCCGGGGGGGCGGGAGACTATGAGCAGTTCTTC

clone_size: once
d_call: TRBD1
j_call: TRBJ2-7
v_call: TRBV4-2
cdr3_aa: CASSLRQGVSYEQYF
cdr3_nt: TGTGCCAGCAGCCTCAGACAGGGGGTTTCCTACGAGCAGTACTTC

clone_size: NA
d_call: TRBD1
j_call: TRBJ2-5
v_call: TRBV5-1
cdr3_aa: CASSWGDRGRGETQYF
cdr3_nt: TGCGCCAGCAGCTGGGGCGACAGGGGGCGCGGGGAGACCCAGTACTTC

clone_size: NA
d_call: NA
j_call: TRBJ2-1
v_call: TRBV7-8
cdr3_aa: CASSLAGATRNEQFF
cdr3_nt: TGTGCCAGCAGCTTAGCGGGGGCCACGCGCAATGAGCAGTTCTTC

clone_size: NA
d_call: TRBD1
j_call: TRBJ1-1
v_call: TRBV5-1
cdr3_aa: CASSLGWDSRTLNAEAFF
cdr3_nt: TGCGCCAGCAGCTTGGGGTGGGACAGTAGAACTTTGAACGCTGAAGCTTTCTTT

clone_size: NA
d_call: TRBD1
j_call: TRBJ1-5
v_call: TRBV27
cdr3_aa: CASSLLGTGGYQPQHF
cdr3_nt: TGTGCCAGCAGTTTACTGGGGACAGGGGGGTATCAGCCCCAGCATTTT

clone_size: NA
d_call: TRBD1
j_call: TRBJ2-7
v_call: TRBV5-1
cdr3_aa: CASSFRQGFYEQYF
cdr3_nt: TGCGCCAGCAGCTTCAGACAGGGGTTCTACGAGCAGTACTTC

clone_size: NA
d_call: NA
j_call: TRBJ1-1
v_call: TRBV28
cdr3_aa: CASSPSDRSEAFF
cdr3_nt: TGTGCCAGCAGCCCCAGTGACAGAAGTGAAGCTTTCTTT

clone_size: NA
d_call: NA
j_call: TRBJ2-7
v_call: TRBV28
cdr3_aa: CASSPPDRNYEQYF
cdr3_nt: TGTGCCAGCAGTCCCCCCGACAGGAACTACGAGCAGTACTTC

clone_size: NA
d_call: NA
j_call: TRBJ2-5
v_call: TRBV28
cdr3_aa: CASRGGWETQYF
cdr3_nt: TGTGCCAGCCGCGGGGGCTGGGAGACCCAGTACTTC

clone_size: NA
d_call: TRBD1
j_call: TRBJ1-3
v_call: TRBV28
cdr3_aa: CASSIQGLSGNTIYF
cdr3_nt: TGTGCCAGCAGTATACAGGGGCTCTCTGGAAACACCATATATTTT

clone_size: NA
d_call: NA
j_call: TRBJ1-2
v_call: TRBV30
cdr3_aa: CAWSAETGSFYYGYTF
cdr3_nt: TGTGCCTGGAGTGCAGAGACAGGTTCCTTCTACTATGGCTACACCTTC

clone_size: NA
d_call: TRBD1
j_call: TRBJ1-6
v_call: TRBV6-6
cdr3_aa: CASSLGQGRGNSPLHF
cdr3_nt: TGTGCCAGCAGTTTGGGACAGGGAAGGGGTAATTCACCCCTCCACTTT

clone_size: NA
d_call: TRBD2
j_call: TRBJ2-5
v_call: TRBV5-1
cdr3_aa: CASSPERGLTGETQYF
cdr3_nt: TGCGCCAGCAGCCCTGAGCGGGGCCTAACTGGGGAGACCCAGTACTTC

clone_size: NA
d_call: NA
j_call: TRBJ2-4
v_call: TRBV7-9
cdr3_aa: CASSLVRGSKNIQYF
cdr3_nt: TGTGCCAGCAGCCTCGTGCGGGGCTCCAAAAACATTCAGTACTTC

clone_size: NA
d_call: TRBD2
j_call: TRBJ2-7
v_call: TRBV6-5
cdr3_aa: CASSYRSSGYYEQYF
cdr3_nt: TGTGCCAGCAGTTACAGGTCTAGCGGGTATTACGAGCAGTACTTC

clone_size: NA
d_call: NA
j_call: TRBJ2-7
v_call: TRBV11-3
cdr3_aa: CASSTRDGGKQYF
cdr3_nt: TGTGCCAGCAGCACTCGGGACGGCGGGAAGCAGTACTTC

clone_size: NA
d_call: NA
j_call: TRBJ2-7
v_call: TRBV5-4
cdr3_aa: CASSPTPDTYEQYF
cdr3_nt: TGTGCCAGCAGCCCCACCCCGGACACCTACGAGCAGTACTTC

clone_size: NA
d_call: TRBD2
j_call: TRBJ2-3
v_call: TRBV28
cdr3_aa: CASSLGLIGRREGDTQYF
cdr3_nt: TGTGCCAGCAGTTTAGGGCTAATTGGTCGGAGGGAGGGGGATACGCAGTATTTT

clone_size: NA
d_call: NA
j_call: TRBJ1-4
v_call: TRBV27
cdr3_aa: CASSSGGRLLGEKLFF
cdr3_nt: TGTGCCAGCAGTTCAGGAGGCCGCCTGCTAGGAGAAAAACTGTTTTTT

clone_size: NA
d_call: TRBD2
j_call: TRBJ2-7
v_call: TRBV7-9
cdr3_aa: CASSEPGVAGAYEQYF
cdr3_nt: TGTGCCAGCAGTGAACCGGGGGTAGCGGGAGCCTACGAGCAGTACTTC

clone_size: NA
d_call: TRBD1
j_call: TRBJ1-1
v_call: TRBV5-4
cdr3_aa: CASSPGQTMNTEAFF
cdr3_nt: TGTGCCAGCAGCCCGGGACAGACCATGAACACTGAAGCTTTCTTT

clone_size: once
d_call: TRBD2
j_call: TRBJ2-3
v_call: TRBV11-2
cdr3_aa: CASSIRLAGGVDTQYF
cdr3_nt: TGTGCCAGCAGCATACGCCTAGCGGGGGGGGTAGATACGCAGTATTTT

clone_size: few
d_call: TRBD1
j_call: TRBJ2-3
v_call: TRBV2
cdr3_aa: CASSTTGQGDTQYF
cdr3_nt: TGTGCCAGCAGCACTACCGGACAGGGAGATACGCAGTATTTT

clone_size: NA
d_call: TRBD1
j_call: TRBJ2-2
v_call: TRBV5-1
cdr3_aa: CASSWTGGTGELFF
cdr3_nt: TGCGCCAGCAGCTGGACAGGGGGCACCGGGGAGCTGTTTTTT

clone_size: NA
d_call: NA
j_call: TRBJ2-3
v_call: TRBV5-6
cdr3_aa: CASSLVRQVRTDTQYF
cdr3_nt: TGTGCCAGCAGCTTGGTCCGACAGGTTAGAACAGATACGCAGTATTTT

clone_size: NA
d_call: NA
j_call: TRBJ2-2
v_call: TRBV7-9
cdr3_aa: CASSLGRDTGELFF
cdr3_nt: TGTGCCAGCAGCTTAGGGCGGGACACCGGGGAGCTGTTTTTT

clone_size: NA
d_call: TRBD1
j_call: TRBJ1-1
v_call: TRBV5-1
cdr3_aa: CASSNRDRGGRNTEAFF
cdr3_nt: TGCGCCAGCAGCAACCGGGACAGAGGAGGACGGAACACTGAAGCTTTCTTT

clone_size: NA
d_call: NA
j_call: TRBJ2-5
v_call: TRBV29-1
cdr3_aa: CSLGGLEETQYF
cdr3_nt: TGCAGCTTAGGGGGTTTAGAAGAGACCCAGTACTTC

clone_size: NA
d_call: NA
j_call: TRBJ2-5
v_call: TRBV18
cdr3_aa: CASSPPSAGQGGTQYF
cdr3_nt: TGTGCCAGCTCACCACCGTCGGCAGGCCAAGGTGGGACCCAGTACTTC

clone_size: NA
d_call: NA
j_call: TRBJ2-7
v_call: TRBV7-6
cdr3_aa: CASSLAAVPYEQYF
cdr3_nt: TGTGCCAGCAGCTTAGCTGCGGTACCCTACGAGCAGTACTTC

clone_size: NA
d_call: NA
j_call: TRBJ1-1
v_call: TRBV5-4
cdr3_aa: CASSPGGGSAEAFF
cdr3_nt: TGTGCCAGCAGCCCGGGGGGGGGCTCGGCTGAAGCTTTCTTT

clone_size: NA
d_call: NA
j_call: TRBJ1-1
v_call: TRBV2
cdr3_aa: CASPILQGLNTEAFF
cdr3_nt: TGTGCCAGCCCAATCCTTCAGGGATTGAACACTGAAGCTTTCTTT

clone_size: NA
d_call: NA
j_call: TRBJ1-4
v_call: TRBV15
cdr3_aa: CATSRAGSAEKLFF
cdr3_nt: TGTGCCACCAGCAGAGCAGGATCTGCTGAAAAACTGTTTTTT

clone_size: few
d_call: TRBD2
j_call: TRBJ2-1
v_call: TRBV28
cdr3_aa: CASSFLGSGRAQSSYNEQFF
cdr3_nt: TGTGCCAGCAGTTTTTTGGGTAGCGGGAGGGCCCAAAGCTCCTACAATGAGCAGTTCTTC

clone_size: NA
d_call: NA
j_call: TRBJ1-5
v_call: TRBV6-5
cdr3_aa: CASSYRENQPQHF
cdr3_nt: TGTGCCAGCAGTTACAGGGAGAATCAGCCCCAGCATTTT

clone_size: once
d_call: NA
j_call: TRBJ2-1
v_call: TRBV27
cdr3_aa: CASSFSEAYNEQFF
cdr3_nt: TGTGCCAGCAGTTTTAGCGAAGCCTACAATGAGCAGTTCTTC

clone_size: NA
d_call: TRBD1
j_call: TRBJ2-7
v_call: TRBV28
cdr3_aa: CASSLYVGQEVSF
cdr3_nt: TGTGCCAGCAGTTTATACGTCGGACAGGAGGTATCCTTC

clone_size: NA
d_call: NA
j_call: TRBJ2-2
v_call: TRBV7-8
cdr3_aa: CASSSLNRNTGELFF
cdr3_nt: TGTGCCAGCAGCTCGTTAAATCGTAACACCGGGGAGCTGTTTTTT

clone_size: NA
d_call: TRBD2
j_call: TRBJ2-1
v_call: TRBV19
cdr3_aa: CASSILGSGRGYNEQFF
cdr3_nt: TGTGCCAGTAGTATCCTCGGTAGCGGGAGGGGTTACAATGAGCAGTTCTTC

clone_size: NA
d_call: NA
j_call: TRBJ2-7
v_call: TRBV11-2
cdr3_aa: CASSLVATSYEQYF
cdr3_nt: TGTGCCAGCAGCTTAGTAGCTACCTCCTACGAGCAGTACTTC